Each of the 18 T cell receptor beta chains below was sequenced from the same sample in a study of shared clonotypes between healthy human individuals. Assay: immunoSEQ multiplex PCR; the TCRdb copy retains only in-frame clones and omits some. The data show over 1.5 million clones, roughly 98% seen once. Sequencing input: naive CD4+ T cells sorted from blood. The subset here: CD45RA+ positively selected. The receptor set was obtained from a young man in good health.

This clone was seen just once. CDR3 region: CASSLTGGDIQYF. The CDR3 DNA is TGTGCCAGCAGCCTAACAGGGGGGGACATTCAGTACTTC. The rearrangement uses TRBV5-6 and TRBJ2-4; D may be TRBD1 (8 bases). Trimming cost V 4 bases and J 8 bases, with 13 bases left between them. The CDR3 contains 13 residues. Germline CDR1 and CDR2: SGHDT and YYEEEE.

V usage is TRBV7-9 and J usage is TRBJ2-7, with 9 bases fitting TRBD2. The germline V gene encodes CDR1 SEHNR and CDR2 FQNEAQ (reference sequence). The CDR3 extends over 18 amino acids. The ends lost 3 bases at V and 3 bases at J; junction bases unmatched: 15. The CDR3 DNA is TGTGCCAGCAGCTTTATACACGGGACTAGCTTCCAAGTCTACGAGCAGTACTTC. Translating it yields CASSFIHGTSFQVYEQYF. Full variable domain (rest looked up from reference TRBV7-9 and TRBJ2-7): DTGVSQNPRHKITKRGQNVTFRCDPISEHNRLYWYRQTLGQGPEFLTYFQNEAQLEKSRLLSDRFSAERPKGSFSTLEIQRTEQGDSAMYLCASSFIHGTSFQVYEQYFGPGTRLTVT.

This chain links TRBV18 with TRBJ2-1, with D uncertain. The CDR3 consists of 16 residues. V was cut by 0 bases and J by 4 bases, with 13 bases left in between. CDR1 and CDR2 from the germline V gene are KGHSH and LQKENI. The CDR3 nucleotides read TGTGCCAGCTCACCACCTTTTCCGCAGCCTTACAATGAGCAGTTCTTC. Translation: CASSPPFPQPYNEQFF.

In DNA, the CDR3 is TGTGCCAGCAGCGTAGACAGCGGGGGTCTCCGAGGGGATACGCAGTATTTT. This translates into CASSVDSGGLRGDTQYF. V gene TRBV9 combines with J gene TRBJ2-3; TRBD2 aligns across 8 bases. The CDR3 totals 17 residues. Losses at the gene ends were 0 bases for V and 6 bases for J; bases not matched to a gene: 12. Looked up from germline, CDR1 is SGDLS and CDR2 is YYNGEE.

The chain couples TRBV30 to TRBJ2-1; the match to TRBD2 covers 7 bases. The length of the CDR3 is 14 residues. V trimming: 4 bases; J trimming: 4 bases; junction bases outside the gene matches: 7. Germline V lookup: CDR1 GTSNPN, CDR2 SVGIG (reference sequence). CDR3 loop: CAWKGLAAYNEQFF. The CDR3 DNA is TGTGCCTGGAAGGGGCTAGCGGCTTACAATGAGCAGTTCTTC.

In nucleotides, the CDR3 is TGCGCCAGCAGCTTGGAGTTGCATACGGGCCCCTACAATGAGCAGTTCTTC. It encodes CASSLELHTGPYNEQFF. V gene TRBV5-1 combines with J gene TRBJ2-1; D call uncertain. V shed 0 bases and J shed 2 bases, with 15 bases lying between them. CDR1 is SGHRS, CDR2 YFSETQ, per germline. The CDR3 extends over 17 amino acids.

The table lists this clone with a count of one. The V call is TRBV28, the J call TRBJ2-3; D ambiguous. Germline lookup yields CDR1 MDHEN and CDR2 SYDVKM. This CDR3 comprises 17 residues. Trimming removed 4 bases from V and 2 bases from J, with 19 bases in between. CDR3 residues: CASSSTSGLVATDTQYF. As DNA, the CDR3 is TGTGCCAGCAGTTCTACCTCCGGGCTGGTAGCCACAGATACGCAGTATTTT.

V and J are TRBV28 and TRBJ1-5, with D tentatively TRBD1 (6 bases). V lost 6 bases to trimming and J lost 0 bases, with 27 bases between them. Germline CDR1 MDHEN, CDR2 SYDVKM. CDR3 length: 20 amino acids. The CDR3 reads CASRLPGRDTALYSNQPQHF. As DNA, the CDR3 is TGTGCCAGCAGGCTCCCCGGCCGGGACACGGCGCTGTATAGCAATCAGCCCCAGCATTTT.

The chain has TRBV28 and TRBJ2-1, with D tentatively TRBD2 (5 bases). The CDR3 consists of 12 residues. V lost 1 base to trimming and J lost 12 bases, with 10 bases between them. Germline CDR1 is MDHEN and CDR2 is SYDVKM. DNA of the CDR3: TGTGCCAGCAGTTTATCGACTACCGGGCAGTTCTTC. Translating gives CASSLSTTGQFF.

The J gene is TRBJ2-1, the V gene TRBV28; TRBD1 matches 12 bases. The V segment lost 8 bases and the J segment 8 bases; nucleotides outside the gene matches: 10. The germline CDR1 and CDR2 sequences are MDHEN and SYDVKM. The CDR3 is 15 residues long. The DNA for the CDR3 is TGTGCCAGCCAACCGGGACAGGGGGCCCGTGATGAGCAGTTCTTC. It encodes CASQPGQGARDEQFF.

The CDR3 protein is CSVAGSEAFF. CDR3 in DNA: TGCAGCGTTGCTGGGTCTGAAGCTTTCTTT. The rearrangement uses TRBV29-1 and TRBJ1-1; no clear D gene. Trimming took off 4 bases at V and 6 bases at J, with 6 bases between the two ends. This CDR3 has 10 residues. Germline V gives CDR1 SQVTM, CDR2 ANQGSEA. The variable domain in full, completed from reference TRBV29-1 and TRBJ1-1, reads SAVISQKPSRDICQRGTSLTIQCQVDSQVTMMFWYRQQPGQSLTLIATANQGSEATYESGFVIDKFPISRPNLTFSTLTVSNMSPEDSSIYLCSVAGSEAFFGQGTRLTVV.

The chain couples TRBV2 to TRBJ2-5; no firm D call. This CDR3 is 12 amino acids long. Trimming cost V 6 bases and J 1 base, with 6 bases left between them. Germline CDR1 and CDR2: SNHLY and FYNNEI. The CDR3 protein is CASSLSQETQYF. The CDR3 nucleotides are TGTGCCAGCAGCCTCTCCCAAGAGACCCAGTACTTC.

The rearrangement links TRBV19 to TRBJ1-4; weak D call: TRBD1 (5 bases). The germline V gene encodes CDR1 LNHDA and CDR2 SQIVND (reference sequence). Between the trimmed V and J ends, which lost 10 bases and 1 base, there was a span of 16 bases. The length of the CDR3 is 15 residues. This CDR3 reads CATSTAYLTNEKLFF. The DNA for the CDR3 is TGTGCCACTTCGACAGCTTATTTAACTAATGAAAAACTGTTTTTT.

The V call is TRBV5-6, the J call TRBJ2-7, with 10 bases aligning to TRBD1. The CDR3 is 15 residues long. In germline, CDR1 is SGHDT, CDR2 YYEEEE. Trimming cost V 1 base and J 4 bases; bases outside gene matches: 5. The CDR3: CASSLRGTGAYEQYF. The CDR3 region has the DNA TGTGCCAGCAGCTTGAGGGGGACAGGGGCATACGAGCAGTACTTC.

The chain links TRBV7-8 to TRBJ2-5, with D unresolved. V lost 7 bases, J lost 1 base, and 10 bases lay in between. The V gene's germline CDR1 is SGHVS and CDR2 FQNEAQ. This CDR3 has 13 residues. The CDR3 nucleotides read TGTGCCAGCATTGGGCAATCCCAAGAGACCCAGTACTTC. It yields the protein CASIGQSQETQYF.

The genes are TRBV4-2 and TRBJ2-1; D is perhaps TRBD2 (5 bases). Germline assignment: CDR1 LGHNA and CDR2 YNFKEQ. The CDR3 loop spans 15 amino acids. V lost 1 base, J lost 5 bases, and 12 bases lay in between. DNA of the CDR3: TGTGCCAGCAGCCAAGTTACTAGAGAAAACAATGAGCAGTTCTTC. Encoded protein: CASSQVTRENNEQFF.

The J gene is TRBJ1-5, the V gene TRBV19; maybe TRBD1 (6 bases). Germline-derived CDR1 and CDR2 are LNHDA and SQIVND (reference sequence). The CDR3 totals 15 residues. Trimming stripped 5 bases from V and 1 base from J, with 12 bases between. In DNA, the CDR3 is TGTGCCAGTAGTCTCGGGGGGGCAAGCAATCAGCCCCAGCATTTT. It specifies CASSLGGASNQPQHF.

This clone came up a few times. This chain connects TRBV10-3 to TRBJ1-1; TRBD1 is a possible D gene (5 bases). From germline, CDR1 is ENHRY and CDR2 SYGVKD. The CDR3 has 15 amino acids. Trimming pared 7 bases from V and 5 bases from J, leaving 20 bases between. The DNA of the CDR3 is TGTGCCATCAAAGGGTACGGGGACGCCAAAACTGAAGCTTTCTTT. Protein: CAIKGYGDAKTEAFF.